This T cell receptor (beta chain) was observed in a study of OX40 agonist ivuxolimab in advanced cancers. A history of autoimmune disease or systemic immunosuppression excluded patients. General study results and limits: Some patients who did not respond also had low normalized T-cell clonal expansion. CD4+ and CD8+ blood T cells expanded clonally by week 6 at 0.1 to 3.0 mg/kg.

Germline V gene lookup returns CDR1 MNHNS and CDR2 SASEGT. CDR3 size: 17 residues. The V segment lost 2 bases and the J segment 4 bases; nucleotides outside the gene matches: 7. As regards this clone: Its antigen is not identified.

TCRdb's copy holds only in-frame clones and misses some; the assay was immunoSEQ multiplex PCR. Altogether tens of thousands of clones are present, roughly 89% being singletons, with the ten largest covering 15% to 25%. Source: CD4+ or CD8+ T cells sorted from blood, taken in a trial of the OX40 agonist ivuxolimab. The receptor's source is an adult with an advanced solid tumor such as melanoma, head and neck, liver or kidney cancer. The chain is built from TRBV6-1 and TRBJ2-2, with TRBD2 matching 10 bases. CDR3 nucleotides: TGTGCCAGCAGTGAATTCCTAGCGGGAGCGGTCACCGGGGAGCTGTTTTTT. Translating it yields CASSEFLAGAVTGELFF.